These T cell receptor beta chains were read from a single sample in a study of cytomegalovirus exposure and HLA in healthy donors. TCRdb's copy holds only in-frame clones and misses some; the assay was immunoSEQ multiplex PCR. The sample holds about 140,000 clones, about three quarters seen once. Sequenced: PBMCs. These receptors were collected from a female donor in good health and CMV-seropositive. Both conserved end residues are part of each CDR3. Fields, in order: J gene, V gene, D gene, CDR3 protein. A D gene is named only where the DNA matches it firmly.

- | TRBV5-1 | - | CASSLVAGAIYEQYF
TRBJ1-2 | TRBV18 | TRBD1 | CASSPGTGPNYGYTF
TRBJ1-2 | TRBV11-1 | TRBD1 | CASSLAGDRNDGYTF
TRBJ2-7 | TRBV4-2 | - | CASSQGRPSSYEQYF
TRBJ1-1 | TRBV25-1 | TRBD1 | CASSPGTAEAFF
TRBJ1-6 | TRBV10-3 | - | CAISERGPNSPLHF
TRBJ2-5 | TRBV10-3 | TRBD2 | CATQREGRGETQYF
TRBJ2-2 | TRBV30 | - | CAWSVLSSGELFF
TRBJ2-3 | TRBV7-9 | - | CASSLALTGDGTDTQYF
TRBJ2-1 | TRBV7-3 | TRBD2 | CASSSSGRAGEQFF
TRBJ2-3 | TRBV9 | - | CASSPKTGVRTDTQYF
- | TRBV5-1 | TRBD1 | CASSLGTGVIEQYF
TRBJ2-3 | TRBV4-1 | TRBD2 | CASSHGGSWSDTQYF
TRBJ2-7 | TRBV28 | - | CASSLWRERRGYEQYF
TRBJ2-1 | TRBV2 | TRBD1 | CASSRDRVNEQFF
TRBJ1-2 | TRBV2 | - | CASKAGTNYGYTF
TRBJ2-1 | TRBV9 | TRBD2 | CASSVEGLAGYFNEQFF
TRBJ2-4 | TRBV5-1 | TRBD1 | CASSLGTEINIQYF
TRBJ2-3 | TRBV7-7 | - | CASSLGIADTQYF
TRBJ2-2 | TRBV2 | - | CASSFRGGAGELFF
TRBJ2-7 | TRBV6-6 | TRBD1 | CASSYYRGTYEQYF
TRBJ1-1 | TRBV5-1 | - | CASSFSGMNTEAFF
TRBJ1-2 | TRBV19 | - | CASSIGARYGYTF
TRBJ2-3 | TRBV5-4 | TRBD2 | CASSFQLIGRGPNLTDTQYF
TRBJ1-5 | TRBV19 | TRBD1 | CASSIFGRGRTQPQHF
TRBJ1-4 | TRBV28 | - | CASNDQGNHEKLFF
TRBJ2-1 | TRBV7-2 | - | CASSSTSDNYNEQFF
TRBJ2-5 | TRBV5-4 | - | CASSPKRTGWETQYF
TRBJ2-1 | TRBV30 | TRBD2 | CAWSPGGEFYEQFF
TRBJ1-6 | TRBV27 | - | CASSLGTFSSSYNSPLHF
TRBJ1-2 | TRBV27 | TRBD1 | CASSLHRGNYGYTF
TRBJ2-7 | TRBV7-6 | - | CASSLVGGSNEQYF
TRBJ1-1 | TRBV5-1 | - | CASSLVSSVTEAFF
TRBJ2-6 | TRBV7-9 | - | CASSLAAGVSGANVLTF
TRBJ2-5 | TRBV5-4 | - | CASSLAPSQGQETQYF
TRBJ2-7 | TRBV23-1 | TRBD1 | CASSQPLDRQGNYEQYF
TRBJ2-7 | TRBV6-1 | TRBD1 | CASREGQGSSYEQYF
TRBJ2-1 | TRBV9 | TRBD2 | CASSVDDGRARGSNEQFF
TRBJ2-7 | TRBV4-1 | TRBD2 | CASSPRGGQGVNEQYF
TRBJ1-2 | TRBV7-2 | TRBD1 | CASSSRDSVLSAGYTF
TRBJ1-4 | TRBV30 | TRBD1 | CAWGTGTGVSEKLFF
TRBJ2-7 | TRBV11-2 | - | CASSLVRRTSTYEQYF
TRBJ2-3 | TRBV15 | TRBD2 | CATSFMGGLDTDTQYF
TRBJ2-5 | TRBV6-5 | - | CASNRDPETQYF
TRBJ2-7 | TRBV6-1 | TRBD1 | CASSETGDYEQYF
TRBJ1-4 | TRBV7-2 | - | CASAEGGATNEKLFF
TRBJ1-1 | TRBV10-3 | - | CAISDGGNTEAFF
TRBJ2-7 | TRBV7-5 | - | CARSPSEWWARGYEQYF
TRBJ1-1 | TRBV7-2 | - | CASSLVMGLPNTEAFF
TRBJ2-3 | TRBV7-9 | - | CASNPPWGSDTQYF